This is a list of T cell receptor beta chains from one sample in a study of cytomegalovirus exposure and HLA in healthy donors. Data came from immunoSEQ multiplex PCR; TCRdb stores just in-frame clones and leaves some out. Here the sample spans roughly 140,000 clones, around 65% being singletons. Sequenced: PBMCs. The receptors were gathered from a woman in her thirties in good health and CMV-seropositive. The CDR3 runs from the conserved cysteine through the conserved F or W. A D gene is named only where the DNA matches it firmly. A row's size may be missing; if present it is once, few, many or a size class.

V	D	J	size	CDR3	DNA
TRBV28	.	TRBJ1-5	many	CASSLRDTHQPQHF	TGTGCCAGCAGTTTAAGGGACACCCATCAGCCCCAGCATTTT
TRBV5-1	.	TRBJ1-4	once	CASSSGGDLNEKLFF	TGCGCCAGCAGCTCCGGAGGGGATCTTAATGAAAAACTGTTTTTT
TRBV6-1	TRBD2	TRBJ2-5	.	CASSEGTSFRETQYF	TGTGCCAGCAGTGAAGGGACTAGCTTCCGTGAGACCCAGTACTTC
TRBV5-1	TRBD1	TRBJ1-3	few	CASSLGTGTSGNTIYF	TGCGCCAGCAGCTTGGGGACAGGGACCTCTGGAAACACCATATATTTT
TRBV4-1	TRBD1	TRBJ2-7	.	CASSQEGGQSLYEQYF	TGCGCCAGCAGCCAAGAAGGGGGACAGAGCCTATACGAGCAGTACTTC
TRBV19	.	TRBJ1-5	few	CASSNTGNQPQHF	TGTGCCAGTAGTAACACAGGTAATCAGCCCCAGCATTTT
TRBV10-1	TRBD1	TRBJ1-5	.	CASSEPADRACTQPQHF	TGCGCCAGCAGTGAGCCTGCCGACAGGGCGTGTACTCAGCCCCAGCATTTT
TRBV5-1	TRBD1	TRBJ2-7	.	CASSLVGQGYEQYF	TGCGCCAGCAGCTTGGTGGGACAGGGGTATGAGCAGTACTTC
TRBV19	.	TRBJ1-4	.	CASSGELWKLFF	TGTGCCAGTAGTGGAGAGCTTTGGAAACTGTTTTTT
TRBV6-5	.	TRBJ2-6	.	CASTTGSGANVLTF	TGTGCCAGCACCACAGGGTCTGGGGCCAACGTCCTGACTTTC
TRBV7-7	.	TRBJ1-3	.	CAITGGPGNTIYF	TGTGCTATCACGGGAGGGCCTGGAAACACCATATATTTT
TRBV6-1	.	TRBJ2-7	many	CASSEAATDYEQYF	TGTGCCAGCAGTGAAGCCGCGACAGACTACGAGCAGTACTTC
TRBV7-2	.	TRBJ1-2	.	CASSPTGTGYGYTF	TGTGCCAGCAGCCCTACAGGGACGGGCTATGGCTACACCTTC
TRBV5-4	.	TRBJ2-5	.	CASSLVDQETQYF	TGTGCCAGCAGCTTGGTAGACCAAGAGACCCAGTACTTC
TRBV29-1	TRBD1	TRBJ2-4	.	CSAFSRDRVQNIQYF	TGCAGCGCATTTTCCCGGGACAGGGTACAAAACATTCAGTACTTC
TRBV5-5	.	TRBJ2-1	.	CASSQLTGSTYNEQFF	TGTGCCAGCAGCCAATTGACAGGATCAACCTACAATGAGCAGTTCTTC
TRBV6-4	.	TRBJ2-1	few	CASSYTMSNEQFF	TGTGCCAGCAGTTATACGATGAGCAATGAGCAGTTCTTC
TRBV25-1	.	TRBJ1-4	.	CASSGPGSTNEKLFF	TGTGCCAGCAGTGGCCCGGGGTCAACTAATGAAAAACTGTTTTTT
TRBV28	.	TRBJ1-2	.	CASSPVGQGGPDGYGYTF	TGTGCCAGCAGCCCCGTGGGGCAGGGAGGACCCGACGGCTATGGCTACACCTTC
TRBV7-9	.	TRBJ1-5	.	CASSAGTAAVNSNQPQHF	TGTGCCAGCAGCGCGGGGACGGCCGCCGTAAATAGCAATCAGCCCCAGCATTTT
TRBV19	.	TRBJ1-6	.	CASTRTAASYNSPLHF	TGTGCCAGCACTAGGACGGCCGCCTCCTATAATTCACCCCTCCACTTT
TRBV6-5	.	TRBJ2-7	few	CASSYDSYEQYF	TGTGCCAGCAGTTACGACAGTTACGAGCAGTACTTC
TRBV4-1	TRBD1	TRBJ2-7	.	CASSPRGQASSYEQYF	TGCGCCAGCAGCCCACGAGGACAGGCGAGCTCCTACGAGCAGTACTTC
TRBV20-1	.	TRBJ2-7	.	CSAVYYEQYF	TGCAGTGCCGTCTACTACGAGCAGTACTTC
TRBV5-1	.	TRBJ2-1	.	CASSLGAGRVSGNEQFF	TGCGCCAGCAGCTTGGGTGCGGGCCGGGTTTCGGGCAATGAGCAGTTCTTC
TRBV18	.	TRBJ1-4	.	CASSPGSYEKLFF	TGTGCCAGCTCACCGGGCAGTTATGAAAAACTGTTTTTT
TRBV7-2	.	TRBJ2-5	.	CASSLGGTAVETQYF	TGTGCCAGCAGCTTAGGAGGCACGGCAGTGGAGACCCAGTACTTC
TRBV5-1	TRBD1	TRBJ1-2	.	CASSRIGQGNGYTF	TGCGCCAGCAGCCGGATAGGACAGGGGAATGGCTACACCTTC
TRBV27	.	TRBJ1-5	once	CASRTVNQPQHF	TGTGCCAGCAGGACAGTGAATCAGCCCCAGCATTTT
TRBV7-8	.	TRBJ2-1	.	CASSLSTNEQFF	TGTGCCAGCAGCTTAAGCACCAATGAGCAGTTCTTC
TRBV29-1	TRBD2	TRBJ2-7	.	CSAAGGSSYEQYF	TGCAGCGCGGCGGGAGGAAGCTCCTACGAGCAGTACTTC
TRBV5-1	.	TRBJ1-2	once	CASSLLGGSYTF	TGCGCCAGCAGCTTGTTGGGGGGGAGCTACACCTTC
TRBV6-1	.	TRBJ1-2	.	CASSERSAYGYTF	TGTGCCAGCAGTGAGAGGAGTGCCTATGGCTACACCTTC
TRBV7-9	TRBD1	TRBJ2-7	once	CASSLVQGAFYEQYF	TGTGCCAGCAGCTTAGTGCAGGGGGCTTTCTACGAGCAGTACTTC
TRBV30	.	TRBJ1-1	once	CAWGGDWSGNTEAFF	TGTGCCTGGGGGGGGGATTGGTCCGGGAACACTGAAGCTTTCTTT
TRBV6-5	.	TRBJ2-3	.	CASSAQAQNTQYF	TGTGCCAGCAGTGCCCAGGCCCAAAATACGCAGTATTTT
TRBV29-1	.	TRBJ1-2	.	CSVEWPNYGYTF	TGCAGCGTTGAGTGGCCGAACTATGGCTACACCTTC
TRBV11-2	TRBD2	TRBJ2-7	.	CASLAVPREALYEQYF	TGTGCCAGTCTAGCGGTTCCGCGGGAGGCCCTATACGAGCAGTACTTC
TRBV6-1	TRBD1	TRBJ1-4	.	CASTTGGAGGEKLFF	TGTGCCTCTACTACAGGGGGCGCGGGGGGTGAAAAACTGTTTTTT
TRBV18	TRBD1	TRBJ2-7	.	CASTMDRGSYEQYF	TGTGCCAGCACGATGGACAGGGGTTCCTACGAGCAGTACTTC
TRBV7-9	TRBD2	TRBJ2-7	once	CASNPLAGGSYEQYF	TGTGCCAGCAACCCACTAGCGGGAGGGAGCTACGAGCAGTACTTC
TRBV27	.	TRBJ2-2	.	CASQIQANTGELFF	TGTGCCAGCCAGATACAGGCGAACACCGGGGAGCTGTTTTTT
TRBV9	TRBD1	TRBJ1-2	.	CASSVRQGGYYGYTF	TGTGCCAGCAGCGTTAGACAGGGGGGGTACTATGGCTACACCTTC
TRBV10-1	.	TRBJ1-2	.	CASSGKLGEFNYGYTF	TGCGCCAGCAGCGGAAAACTGGGAGAGTTTAACTATGGCTACACCTTC
TRBV11-3	.	TRBJ1-1	few	CASSSVGGADWNTEAFF	TGTGCCAGCAGCTCCGTCGGGGGGGCTGATTGGAACACTGAAGCTTTCTTT
TRBV29-1	TRBD1	TRBJ2-1	.	CSEGGQGGFGNEQFF	TGCAGCGAGGGGGGACAGGGAGGATTCGGCAATGAGCAGTTCTTC
TRBV6-5	.	TRBJ1-4	.	CASSSRVGEKLFF	TGTGCCAGCAGTTCCAGGGTGGGTGAAAAACTGTTTTTT
TRBV5-8	.	TRBJ1-2	.	CASSLGQYGYTF	TGTGCCAGCAGCTTGGGGCAGTATGGCTACACCTTC
TRBV10-3	.	TRBJ2-1	few	CAISGFSGFHNEQFF	TGTGCCATCAGTGGATTTTCAGGGTTCCACAATGAGCAGTTCTTC
TRBV5-6	TRBD1	TRBJ1-2	once	CASSLGQGARGYTF	TGTGCCAGCAGCCTAGGACAGGGGGCTAGAGGCTACACCTTC
TRBV5-4	TRBD2	TRBJ2-3	.	CASSLTLGLGSADTQYF	TGTGCCAGCAGCTTAACTTTGGGACTAGGGAGCGCAGATACGCAGTATTTT
TRBV2	.	TRBJ1-5	.	CASKTDTVGNQPQHF	TGTGCCAGCAAAACGGACACGGTGGGCAATCAGCCCCAGCATTTT
TRBV29-1	.	TRBJ1-5	.	CSVLTGTNQPQHF	TGCAGCGTTTTAACAGGCACCAATCAGCCCCAGCATTTT